This T cell receptor (beta chain) was identified during a study of CD8+CD57+ T cells in acquired aplastic anemia. Looking at the study overall: The mean DNA yield obtained from sorted CD4+ and CD8+ cells came to approximately 3.2 ug.

The CDR3 has 17 residues. Deletions cut 5 bases from V and 9 bases from J, with 23 bases between. Germline V CDR1 and CDR2: SGHTA, FQGNSA. This clonotype was seen just once. Those patients picked for sequencing had displayed CD8+CD57+ cell expansion on flow cytometry. Template material for TCR beta VDJ and CDR3 profiling consisted of genomic DNA. TCRdb analysed the reads with MiXCR anew, one entry per CDR3 protein. The sample gives about 240,000 distinct CDR3 sequences, 47% of which show up once; approximately 7.8% is in the top ten. Sequencing input: sorted CD4+, CD8+, or CD8+CD57+ T cells (not recorded which) from PBMCs. The chain uses TRBV7-2 and TRBJ1-6; TRBD1 is a possible D gene (6 bases). The source is a human donor with aplastic anemia. CDR3 sequence reads: CASSLTLAGGAGSPLHF. The CDR3 DNA is TGTGCCAGCAGCCTCACCCTAGCGGGGGGGGCCGGTTCACCCCTCCACTTT. Based on the CDR3 plus reference TRBV7-2 and TRBJ1-6, the full variable domain is GAGVSQSPSNKVTEKGKDVELRCDPISGHTALYWYRQSLGQGLEFLIYFQGNSAPDKSGLPSDRFSAERTGGSVSTLTIQRTQQEDSAVYLCASSLTLAGGAGSPLHFGNGTRLTVT.